The 24 T cell receptor beta chains reported below all come from one sample, sequenced in a study of CD8+ T cells in alopecia areata. Following RNA extraction, reverse transcription yielded cDNA that acted as the sequencing template. Using immunoSEQ multiplex PCR, the repertoire was profiled, and TCRdb retains in-frame clones only, with some absent. The sample gives 250,000 or so clones, around 67% of which show up once; around 1.2% is in the top ten. The material sequenced was CD4+ T cells sorted from blood, taken at week 0. These receptors all stem from a human donor with alopecia areata.

V and J are TRBV30 and TRBJ1-1; maybe TRBD1 (5 bases). CDR3 length: 17 amino acids. Germline V gene lookup returns CDR1 GTSNPN and CDR2 SVGIG (reference sequence). V lost 4 bases to trimming and J lost 1 base, with 22 bases between them. CDR3 DNA: TGTGCCTGGATCTTATATGGGGGGAGACTAGGGAACACTGAAGCTTTCTTT. Translation: CAWILYGGRLGNTEAFF.

The CDR3 is CASSEGQENTEAFF. Written as DNA, the CDR3 is TGTGCCAGCAGCGAGGGACAGGAGAACACTGAAGCTTTCTTT. The chain links TRBV7-2 to TRBJ1-1; 8 nucleotides align to TRBD1. The ends lost 5 bases at V and 1 base at J; junction bases unmatched: 3. Germline values: CDR1 SGHTA, CDR2 FQGNSA. The CDR3 sequence is 14 residues long. The complete variable domain, with remaining parts taken from reference TRBV7-2 and TRBJ1-1, reads GAGVSQSPSNKVTEKGKDVELRCDPISGHTALYWYRQSLGQGLEFLIYFQGNSAPDKSGLPSDRFSAERTGGSVSTLTIQRTQQEDSAVYLCASSEGQENTEAFFGQGTRLTVV.

The sample holds a few counts of this clone. CDR3 nucleotides: TGCGCCAGCAGCCAAGATGTAGCGGGGGGGACCAAAAACATTCAGTACTTC. This encodes CASSQDVAGGTKNIQYF. The chain employs TRBV4-3 and TRBJ2-4; 11 nucleotides match TRBD2. The V and J ends lost 0 bases and 2 bases, in that order; junction bases with no gene match: 3. CDR3 length: 17 residues. The germline CDR1 and CDR2 sequences are LGHNA and YSLEER.

The chain joins TRBV7-2 to TRBJ1-2; a weak D match, TRBD1 (6 bases). V gave up 5 bases and J gave up 6 bases, with 16 bases separating them. The germline V gene has CDR1 SGHTA and CDR2 FQGNSA. The CDR3 contains 14 residues. Written as DNA, the CDR3 is TGTGCCAGCAGCCCCTCCAGGGGTCCTGATGGCTACACCTTC. Translated: CASSPSRGPDGYTF.

The rearrangement links TRBV6-1 to TRBJ2-1; tentative D call: TRBD1 (5 bases). The germline V gene encodes CDR1 MNHNS and CDR2 SASEGT. The CDR3 length is 13 residues. Between the trimmed V and J ends, which lost 5 bases and 7 bases, there was a span of 12 bases. CDR3 region: CASSRLTGNEQFF. For the CDR3, the DNA is TGTGCCAGCAGTCGTTTAACAGGAAATGAGCAGTTCTTC.

The rearrangement joins TRBV7-8 to TRBJ2-6; a possible D gene is TRBD1 (7 bases). The CDR3 is made up of 14 amino acids. The germline V gene has CDR1 SGHVS and CDR2 FQNEAQ. The V end was cut by 5 bases, the J end by 10 bases, with 15 bases between. DNA for the CDR3: TGTGCCAGCAGCGCGGGACAGTTAGGAAACGTCCTGACTTTC. Encoded protein: CASSAGQLGNVLTF.

The chain uses TRBV7-3 and TRBJ1-1, with TRBD1 matching 7 bases. The CDR3 consists of 13 residues. The germline V gene encodes CDR1 SGHTA and CDR2 FQGTGA. J was trimmed by 1 base and V by 5 bases; bases with no gene match: 1. CDR3 amino acids: CASSTGANTEAFF. CDR3 in DNA: TGTGCCAGCAGCACAGGGGCGAACACTGAAGCTTTCTTT.

This clone appeared a few times. This chain links TRBV5-1 with TRBJ2-5; D remains ambiguous. Trimming pared 0 bases from V and 2 bases from J, leaving 5 bases between. The CDR3 covers 13 residues. Germline V gene lookup returns CDR1 SGHRS and CDR2 YFSETQ. CDR3 sequence: CASSLAVQETQYF. CDR3 bases: TGCGCCAGCAGCTTGGCTGTGCAAGAGACCCAGTACTTC.

In its sample, this clone was seen a few times. The V gene is TRBV5-6, the J gene TRBJ2-3; D unresolved. CDR1 and CDR2 (germline): SGHDT, YYEEEE. The CDR3 totals 11 residues. V was trimmed by 3 bases and J by 3 bases, leaving 2 bases between them. The CDR3 region is CASSWTDTQYF. CDR3 in DNA: TGTGCCAGCAGCTGGACAGATACGCAGTATTTT.

This clone appeared once. The chain uses TRBV29-1 and TRBJ2-5; perhaps TRBD2 as D (7 bases). Germline CDR1 reads SQVTM; CDR2 reads ANQGSEA. This CDR3 spans 13 amino acids. Trimming stripped 6 bases from V and 5 bases from J, with 16 bases between. CDR3: CSVDRGALETQYF. In nucleotides, the CDR3 is TGCAGCGTAGACCGGGGGGCCCTGGAGACCCAGTACTTC.

The V call is TRBV30, the J call TRBJ1-6; 7 bases line up with TRBD1. Trimming cost V 3 bases and J 5 bases; bases outside gene matches: 4. The CDR3 is 14 residues long. The germline CDR1 and CDR2 sequences are GTSNPN and SVGIG (reference sequence). CDR3 region: CAWRRTGNNSPLHF. Written as DNA, the CDR3 is TGTGCCTGGAGGAGGACAGGCAATAATTCACCCCTCCACTTT.

This clone was counted between two and nine times. This chain connects TRBV30 to TRBJ2-7, with D perhaps TRBD1 or TRBD2 (6 bases each). This CDR3 is built from 13 residues. In germline, CDR1 is GTSNPN, CDR2 SVGIG (reference sequence). The V end was cut by 4 bases, the J end by 3 bases, with 13 bases between. The CDR3 spells CAWNIGGLYEQYF. The CDR3 bases are TGTGCCTGGAACATAGGGGGACTCTACGAGCAGTACTTC.

This clone was observed a handful of times. The chain is built from TRBV11-1 and TRBJ2-2; D might be TRBD2 (5 bases). Between the trimmed V and J ends, which lost 6 bases and 2 bases, there was a span of 10 bases. The germline V gene has CDR1 SGHAT and CDR2 FQDESV (reference sequence). This CDR3 comprises 14 residues. CDR3 sequence: CASSPSGNTGELFF. CDR3 nucleotides: TGTGCCAGCAGTCCAAGCGGAAACACCGGGGAGCTGTTTTTT.

This clone was detected once. The J gene is TRBJ2-5, the V gene TRBV6-5; the D gene is possibly TRBD2 (5 bases). Germline lookup yields CDR1 MNHEY and CDR2 SVGAGI. This CDR3 spans 13 amino acids. The germline V and J ends were trimmed by 6 bases and 1 base, with 9 bases remaining between them. This CDR3 reads CASRTGTQETQYF. CDR3 sequence (DNA): TGTGCCAGCAGAACGGGAACCCAAGAGACCCAGTACTTC.

The V call is TRBV29-1, the J call TRBJ1-5, with a weak D call TRBD1 (5 bases). This CDR3 has 14 amino acids. Per the germline V gene, CDR1 is SQVTM and CDR2 is ANQGSEA. The V end was cut by 4 bases, the J end by 0 bases, with 10 bases between. CDR3 in DNA: TGCAGCGTTGTTTCAGGGAATAGCAATCAGCCCCAGCATTTT. It is translated as CSVVSGNSNQPQHF.

The chain employs TRBV30 and TRBJ2-3; a possible D gene is TRBD2 (5 bases). Trimming removed 0 bases from V and 1 base from J, with 8 bases in between. This CDR3 is built from 14 residues. Germline CDR1 reads GTSNPN; CDR2 reads SVGIG (reference sequence). The CDR3: CAWSVEGGTDTQYF. In DNA form, the CDR3 reads TGTGCCTGGAGTGTAGAGGGAGGCACAGATACGCAGTATTTT. The full variable domain, its missing parts supplied by reference TRBV30 and TRBJ2-3, is SQTIHQWPATLVQPVGSPLSLECTVEGTSNPNLYWYRQAAGRGLQLLFYSVGIGQISSEVPQNLSASRPQDRQFILSSKKLLLSDSGFYLCAWSVEGGTDTQYFGPGTRLTVL.

The CDR3 bases are TGTGCCTGGGGAGTTGGAGGGGCTTTCGACTATGGCTACACCTTC. The encoded protein is CAWGVGGAFDYGYTF. This chain links TRBV30 with TRBJ1-2, with D perhaps matching TRBD1 (5 bases). V was pared by 5 bases and J by 3 bases, with 19 bases between. Germline-derived CDR1 and CDR2 are GTSNPN and SVGIG (reference sequence). CDR3 length: 15 amino acids.

This chain links TRBV5-1 with TRBJ1-2; TRBD1 is a possible D gene (5 bases). V lost 4 bases, J lost 0 bases, and 10 bases lay in between. The CDR3 loop spans 14 amino acids. Germline V gene lookup returns CDR1 SGHRS and CDR2 YFSETQ. The CDR3: CASSRDGANYGYTF. Here the CDR3 DNA reads TGCGCCAGCAGCCGGGACGGAGCTAACTATGGCTACACCTTC.

V and J are TRBV11-1 and TRBJ1-4; TRBD1 agrees at 7 bases. Germline lookup yields CDR1 SGHAT and CDR2 FQDESV (reference sequence). Losses at the gene ends were 4 bases for V and 4 bases for J; bases not matched to a gene: 9. The CDR3 extends over 16 amino acids. The CDR3 spells CASSSSPGQRNEKLFF. As DNA, the CDR3 is TGTGCCAGCAGCTCCTCACCGGGACAGCGTAATGAAAAACTGTTTTTT.

The chain recombines TRBV5-6 with TRBJ1-3, with 10 bases identical to TRBD1. V lost 0 bases and J lost 10; bases outside the gene matches: 10. The CDR3 length is 16 residues. Germline CDR1 is SGHDT and CDR2 is YYEEEE. This CDR3 is CASSLAGQGFDGTIYF. The CDR3 nucleotides are TGTGCCAGCAGCTTGGCGGGACAGGGGTTCGATGGGACCATATATTTT.

The chain is built from TRBV9 and TRBJ2-3; 9 bases match TRBD2. The germline V gene has CDR1 SGDLS and CDR2 YYNGEE. V lost 1 base and J lost 2; bases outside the gene matches: 2. The CDR3 runs to 15 residues. CDR3 in amino acids: CASSVSSGDTDTQYF. As DNA, the CDR3 is TGTGCCAGCAGCGTATCTAGCGGGGACACAGATACGCAGTATTTT.

This clone was recorded once. The chain combines TRBV13 with TRBJ2-1; the match to TRBD2 covers 11 bases. This CDR3 contains 15 residues. Germline CDR1 reads PRHDT; CDR2 reads FYEKMQ (reference sequence). The ends lost 5 bases at V and 4 bases at J; junction bases unmatched: 4. The CDR3 here is CASSPSGGQYNEQFF. The CDR3 region has the DNA TGTGCCAGCAGCCCTAGCGGGGGGCAATACAATGAGCAGTTCTTC.

The chain combines TRBV7-2 with TRBJ2-1; no clear D. The V gene lost 2 bases and the J gene lost 9 bases, with 5 bases spanning the gap. CDR3 length: 11 residues. CDR1 and CDR2 from the germline V gene are SGHTA and FQGNSA. In DNA form, the CDR3 reads TGTGCCAGCAGCTTAACGGGTGAGCAGTTCTTC. Amino acids: CASSLTGEQFF.

The V gene is TRBV7-2, the J gene TRBJ2-7; 7 nucleotides agree with TRBD1. J gave up 6 bases and V 5 bases, and 10 bases lay outside the gene matches. The CDR3 consists of 14 residues. The germline V gene encodes CDR1 SGHTA and CDR2 FQGNSA. Here the CDR3 reads CASSLWSGGSEQYF. The DNA of the CDR3 is TGTGCCAGCAGCCTCTGGTCAGGGGGTTCCGAGCAGTACTTC. Looking up the rest from reference TRBV7-2 and TRBJ2-7 gives the full variable domain: GAGVSQSPSNKVTEKGKDVELRCDPISGHTALYWYRQSLGQGLEFLIYFQGNSAPDKSGLPSDRFSAERTGGSVSTLTIQRTQQEDSAVYLCASSLWSGGSEQYFGPGTRLTVT.